The sequence of this T cell receptor (beta chain) was determined in a study of CD8 T cells in ankylosing spondylitis. The study's findings and limits: A TCR beta motif of seven or eight highly homologous variants appeared characteristic of ankylosing spondylitis blood.

The CDR3 covers 16 residues. Between the trimmed V and J ends, which lost 5 bases and 0 bases, there was a span of 14 bases. Germline CDR1 SGHTA, CDR2 FQGNSA. This clonotype came up a few times. Its specificity is unknown. Each TCR beta library was made by quantitative 5'-RACE that incorporated molecular barcodes. A single record per CDR3 protein comes from TCRdb applying MiXCR to the 5' RACE reads. This sample has more than 300,000 distinct CDR3 sequences, with 7.5% to 9% found just once. The source of this sequence is a male donor with ankylosing spondylitis. Sequenced sample: blood, either unsorted or a sorted T cell fraction (not recorded which). The chain carries TRBV7-2 and TRBJ2-1; D possibly corresponds to TRBD1 (6 bases). The CDR3, as DNA: TGTGCCAGCAGCCCTAAGACAGGCAGCTCCTACAATGAGCAGTTCTTC. This encodes CASSPKTGSSYNEQFF.